The 25 T cell receptor beta chains below all came from one sample that was sequenced in a study of blood T cell repertoires in COVID-19. Repertoires were generated with immunoSEQ multiplex PCR, while TCRdb's copy carries only in-frame clones and drops some. The table records about 26,000 clones, 77% of them present only once. The sequencing sample was made of peripheral blood. These receptors all come from a man at least 80 years old with active or convalescent COVID-19.

The rearrangement uses TRBV2 and TRBJ2-2, with D unresolved. Trimming took off 4 bases at V and 5 bases at J, with 2 bases between the two ends. This CDR3 spans 11 amino acids. Looked up from germline, CDR1 is SNHLY and CDR2 is FYNNEI. The CDR3 region has the DNA TGTGCCAGCAGTGCTACCGGGGAGCTGTTTTTT. This gives the protein CASSATGELFF.

CDR3 sequence (DNA): TGTGCCAGCACGTTCGGCGGGGGGTACGAGCAGTACTTC. It specifies CASTFGGGYEQYF. V is TRBV12-3 or TRBV12-4 and J is TRBJ2-7; 8 nucleotides align to TRBD2. This CDR3 contains 13 residues. The trim removed 7 bases at V and 4 bases at J, leaving 6 bases unmatched.

The chain is built from TRBV6-5 and TRBJ1-2; 8 nucleotides agree with TRBD1. V lost 6 bases and J lost 1; bases outside the gene matches: 7. The CDR3 contains 15 residues. Germline CDR1 MNHEY, CDR2 SVGAGI. Written as DNA, the CDR3 is TGTGCCAGCAGCCCCTCCGGACAGGGTAACTATGGCTACACCTTC. This encodes CASSPSGQGNYGYTF.

CDR3 amino acids: CASSSPFRTGSNEQFF. The DNA of the CDR3 is TGTGCCAGCAGCTCCCCCTTTAGGACAGGGTCCAATGAGCAGTTCTTC. The chain has TRBV7-6 and TRBJ2-1, with TRBD1 matching 8 bases. This CDR3 has 16 residues. Germline values: CDR1 SGHVS, CDR2 FNYEAQ. J gave up 6 bases and V 4 bases, and 11 bases lay outside the gene matches.

The chain recombines TRBV19 with TRBJ2-5; perhaps TRBD1 as D (5 bases). The germline V gene encodes CDR1 LNHDA and CDR2 SQIVND (reference sequence). The CDR3 runs 17 residues. The germline V and J ends were trimmed by 0 bases and 0 bases, with 14 bases remaining between them. The CDR3 loop reads CASSIESRQTDQETQYF. CDR3 in DNA: TGTGCCAGTAGTATAGAATCCCGACAGACCGACCAAGAGACCCAGTACTTC.

The chain is built from TRBV2 and TRBJ1-3; D is unclear. Germline V CDR1 and CDR2: SNHLY, FYNNEI. The V and J ends lost 2 bases and 1 base respectively, with 12 bases between them. The CDR3 is 16 residues long. DNA of the CDR3: TGTGCCAGCAGTGAATCGGGGTTCCGGTCTGGAAACACCATATATTTT. Residues: CASSESGFRSGNTIYF.

The chain recombines TRBV4-3 with TRBJ2-5; tentative D call: TRBD2 (6 bases). Germline CDR1 reads LGHNA; CDR2 reads YSLEER. Trimming pared 1 base from V and 0 bases from J, leaving 12 bases between. The CDR3 contains 16 residues. The CDR3 DNA reads as TGCGCCAGCAGCCAAGGAGTCGGGGGACACCAAGAGACCCAGTACTTC. As protein: CASSQGVGGHQETQYF.

This sequence joins TRBV5-5 and TRBJ2-5; 10 nucleotides agree with TRBD2. This CDR3 is built from 16 residues. With 0 bases clipped from V and 4 bases from J, the junction kept 6 bases outside the gene matches. The germline V gene has CDR1 SGHKS and CDR2 YYEKEE (reference sequence). CDR3 nucleotide sequence: TGTGCCAGCAGCTTGGCCATGGCTAGCGGGAGAGAGACCCAGTACTTC. This gives the protein CASSLAMASGRETQYF.

This clone has only one observation. V is TRBV11-2 and J is TRBJ2-1, with D possibly matching TRBD2 (6 bases). The length of the CDR3 is 16 residues. Deletions cut 1 base from V and 2 bases from J, with 12 bases between. Germline CDR1 and CDR2: SGHAT and FQNNGV. The CDR3 nucleotides read TGTGCCAGCAGCTTAGCCCGGGACTGGGCCTACAATGAGCAGTTCTTC. Translated: CASSLARDWAYNEQFF. The full variable domain, rest sourced from reference TRBV11-2 and TRBJ2-1, is EAGVAQSPRYKIIEKRQSVAFWCNPISGHATLYWYQQILGQGPKLLIQFQNNGVVDDSQLPKDRFSAERLKGVDSTLKIQPAKLEDSAVYLCASSLARDWAYNEQFFGPGTRLTVL.

This rearrangement joins TRBV5-1 to TRBJ2-5; D remains unclear. The CDR3 is 12 residues long. CDR1 is SGHRS, CDR2 YFSETQ, per germline. V lost 0 bases and J 5 bases, leaving 5 bases between the germline ends. The CDR3, as DNA: TGCGCCAGCAGCTTGGATCGGGAGACCCAGTACTTC. Encoded protein: CASSLDRETQYF.

The gene calls are TRBV18 and TRBJ2-2; 9 bases line up with TRBD1. Germline trimming cut 3 bases from V and 6 bases from J; bases unmatched to any gene: 5. The CDR3 runs 15 residues. Germline V gives CDR1 KGHSH, CDR2 LQKENI. DNA for the CDR3: TGTGCCAGCTCACCGAGGACAGGGGACGCCGGGGAGCTGTTTTTT. Amino acids: CASSPRTGDAGELFF.

The J gene is TRBJ2-7, the V gene TRBV6-2 or TRBV6-3; 9 nucleotides align to TRBD1. The CDR3 totals 11 residues. Germline V gene sequence: CDR1 MNHEY, CDR2 SVGEGT. The junction had 6 bases not matched to a gene; V was cut back by 5 bases and J by 13 bases. The CDR3 nucleotides read TGTGCCAGCAGTGCCGACAGGGGGGTCTACTTC. Translation: CASSADRGVYF.

The rearrangement uses TRBV7-9 and TRBJ2-7; maybe TRBD2 (5 bases). CDR1 is SEHNR and CDR2 is FQNEAQ in the germline V gene (reference sequence). Trimming pared 5 bases from V and 3 bases from J, leaving 20 bases between. There are 16 residues in the CDR3. The CDR3 DNA reads as TGTGCCAGCAGCCTCTTAGGGCTTCGGGGTCTCTACGAGCAGTACTTC. Translated: CASSLLGLRGLYEQYF.

This rearrangement joins TRBV27 to TRBJ2-1; no firm D call. The germline gives CDR1 MNHEY, CDR2 SMNVEV (reference sequence). This CDR3 is 12 amino acids long. V lost 6 bases and J 7 bases, leaving 10 bases between the germline ends. In nucleotides, the CDR3 is TGTGCCAGCAGCAGGTCATGGAATGAGCAGTTCTTC. Its translation is CASSRSWNEQFF.

This clone has a handful of counts. The chain has TRBV21-1 and TRBJ2-7; no check of the table's D call, TRBD2, against the DNA was made. TRBV21-1 is classified as a pseudogene. This CDR3 spans 17 amino acids. The CDR3 here is CASSPNLVASATYEQYF. In DNA form, the CDR3 reads TGTGCCAGCAGCCCCAATTTGGTGGCTAGCGCGACCTACGAGCAGTACTTC.

This chain connects TRBV19 to TRBJ1-2; maybe TRBD1 (5 bases). This CDR3 has 15 amino acids. Deletions cut 5 bases from V and 4 bases from J, with 17 bases between. CDR1 and CDR2 (germline): LNHDA, SQIVND (reference sequence). The CDR3 spells CASSPTGGSSYGYTF. The CDR3 DNA follows: TGTGCCAGTAGTCCGACTGGGGGGTCTAGCTATGGCTACACCTTC.

The CDR3 nucleotides are TGTGCCAGCTCGCCCTTGGGACAGGGGGCCTCGTACACTGAAGCTTTCTTT. Encoded protein: CASSPLGQGASYTEAFF. V usage is TRBV18 and J usage is TRBJ1-1; 12 bases line up with TRBD1. The CDR3 has 17 amino acids. In germline, CDR1 is KGHSH, CDR2 LQKENI. Losses at the gene ends were 6 bases for V and 3 bases for J; bases not matched to a gene: 11.

J is TRBJ2-1 and V is TRBV11-3; TRBD2 agrees at 10 bases. CDR3 length: 15 amino acids. Germline loops: CDR1 SGHNT, CDR2 YENEEA. V gave up 2 bases and J gave up 5 bases; unmatched junction bases: 3. The DNA for the CDR3 is TGTGCCAGCAGCTTACAGGGACTAGCGAACAATGAGCAGTTCTTC. Amino acids: CASSLQGLANNEQFF.

The chain links TRBV4-3 to TRBJ2-1; 13 bases are a match to TRBD2. CDR1 and CDR2 from the germline V gene are LGHNA and YSLEER. CDR3 size: 19 residues. J lost 8 bases, V lost 1 base, and 14 bases had no gene match. The CDR3 sequence is CASSQGVSMTSGRHHEQFF. The CDR3 DNA follows: TGCGCCAGCAGCCAAGGTGTGTCGATGACTAGCGGGAGGCACCATGAGCAGTTCTTC.

The rearrangement joins TRBV4-1 to TRBJ2-1, with 8 positions matching TRBD2. There are 15 residues in the CDR3. Per germline, CDR1 MGHRA and CDR2 YSYEKL. V trimming: 4 bases; J trimming: 6 bases; junction bases outside the gene matches: 8. The CDR3 DNA reads as TGCGCCAGCAGCCCCGGGGTAGCGGGACGCAATGAGCAGTTCTTC. Residues: CASSPGVAGRNEQFF.

This chain links TRBV9 with TRBJ2-1; D gene unclear. The germline V and J ends were trimmed by 2 bases and 3 bases, with 12 bases remaining between them. From germline, CDR1 is SGDLS and CDR2 YYNGEE. The CDR3 spans 15 residues. CDR3 sequence reads: CASSVFHTLYNEQFF. The CDR3 DNA reads as TGTGCCAGCAGCGTCTTCCACACCCTCTACAATGAGCAGTTCTTC.

The V gene is TRBV5-4, the J gene TRBJ1-1, with 7 nucleotides matching TRBD1. There are 14 residues in the CDR3. Looked up from germline, CDR1 is SGHNT and CDR2 is YYREEE (reference sequence). The V and J ends lost 4 bases and 6 bases, in that order; junction bases with no gene match: 9. As DNA, the CDR3 is TGTGCCAGCAGCCGGGACAGAGTCCGACCTGAAGCTTTCTTT. Protein sequence: CASSRDRVRPEAFF. Full variable domain (rest looked up from reference TRBV5-4 and TRBJ1-1): ETGVTQSPTHLIKTRGQQVTLRCSSQSGHNTVSWYQQALGQGPQFIFQYYREEENGRGNFPPRFSGLQFPNYSSELNVNALELDDSALYLCASSRDRVRPEAFFGQGTRLTVV.

The CDR3 protein is CASKWDRGLFCGYTF. The DNA for the CDR3 is TGTGCCAGCAAATGGGACAGGGGACTTTTTTGTGGCTACACCTTC. This chain uses TRBV27 with TRBJ1-2, with TRBD1 matching 10 bases. J was trimmed by 7 bases and V by 7 bases; bases with no gene match: 12. The germline CDR1 and CDR2 sequences are MNHEY and SMNVEV (reference sequence). CDR3 size: 15 residues.

This clone was detected only a few times. The chain carries TRBV2 and TRBJ1-5, with D possibly TRBD1 on 5 matching bases. This CDR3 has 17 amino acids. V gave up 4 bases and J gave up 0 bases, with 16 bases separating them. Germline CDR1 reads SNHLY; CDR2 reads FYNNEI. CDR3 in amino acids: CASSGGREGYSNQPQHF. The CDR3 nucleotides are TGTGCCAGCAGTGGTGGCAGGGAGGGGTATAGCAATCAGCCCCAGCATTTT.

The rearrangement links TRBV7-6 to TRBJ1-6, with 12 bases fitting TRBD1. Germline assignment: CDR1 SGHVS and CDR2 FNYEAQ. Unmatched junction bases numbered 7, after V lost 5 bases and J lost 14 bases. The CDR3 is made up of 14 amino acids. DNA for the CDR3: TGTGCCAGCAGCCCCGGGACAGGGGGCGGTACCCTCCACTTT. Amino acid sequence: CASSPGTGGGTLHF.